This is a list of T cell receptor beta chains from one sample in a study of blood T cell repertoires in COVID-19. Data came from immunoSEQ multiplex PCR; TCRdb stores just in-frame clones and leaves some out. The data contain tens of thousands of clones, over 80% of them singletons. The specimen sequenced was peripheral blood. Receptor source: a man between 50 and 59 years old with active COVID-19. Each CDR3 is given with its conserved first and last residue. A D gene is named only where the DNA matches it firmly. Clone size is not always given. Where it is, it says once, few, many or a class for expanded clones.

v_call,d_call,clone_size,j_call,cdr3_aa,cdr3_nt
TRBV6-2/TRBV6-3,NA,NA,TRBJ1-5,CASSYLSGVDQPQHF,TGTGCCAGCAGTTACCTTTCCGGGGTGGATCAGCCCCAGCATTTT
TRBV28,TRBD1,NA,TRBJ1-5,CASSLIGTGGRNQPQHF,TGTGCCAGCAGTCTAATCGGGACAGGGGGCAGGAATCAGCCCCAGCATTTT
TRBV24-1,TRBD1,NA,TRBJ2-7,CATSESGTGGPEQYF,TGTGCCACCAGTGAATCCGGGACAGGGGGCCCTGAGCAGTACTTC
TRBV28,NA,once,TRBJ2-5,CASSSRRGTSAPETQYF,TGTGCCAGCAGCTCCCGGCGAGGGACTTCGGCCCCAGAGACCCAGTACTTC
TRBV6-5,TRBD1,few,TRBJ2-7,CASSWGDRAHEQYF,TGTGCCAGCAGTTGGGGTGACAGGGCCCACGAGCAGTACTTC
TRBV11-2,NA,NA,TRBJ2-2,CASSRPGQNTGELFF,TGTGCCAGCAGCCGTCCGGGACAGAACACCGGGGAGCTGTTTTTT
TRBV28,TRBD1,NA,TRBJ2-7,CASSAGQGKGSSYEQYF,TGTGCCAGCTCCGCGGGACAGGGGAAGGGAAGCTCCTACGAGCAGTACTTC
TRBV19,NA,NA,TRBJ1-3,CASHEAAGNTIYF,TGTGCCTCCCACGAGGCGGCTGGAAACACCATATATTTT
TRBV2,TRBD1,NA,TRBJ1-1,CASSGTDTNTEAFF,TGTGCCAGCAGCGGGACAGATACTAACACTGAAGCTTTCTTT
TRBV9,NA,NA,TRBJ1-3,CASSPLSGNTIYF,TGTGCCAGCAGTCCACTCTCTGGAAACACCATATATTTT
TRBV7-2,NA,NA,TRBJ2-1,CASSLEKTVNEQFF,TGTGCCAGCAGCTTAGAAAAGACAGTAAATGAGCAGTTCTTC
TRBV7-2,TRBD1,many,TRBJ1-5,CASSLEVQGAMPQHF,TGTGCCAGCAGCTTAGAAGTTCAGGGGGCGATGCCCCAGCATTTT
TRBV2,NA,NA,TRBJ2-7,CASRYTGSEQYF,TGTGCCAGCAGGTATACAGGGAGCGAGCAGTACTTC
TRBV19,TRBD2,once,TRBJ2-3,CASSRTSGGSTSTDTQYF,TGTGCCAGTAGTAGGACTAGCGGGGGTTCCACTAGCACAGATACGCAGTATTTT
TRBV27,TRBD2,NA,TRBJ2-1,CASSRKAGTSVGFYEQFF,TGTGCCAGCAGCCGCAAGGCCGGGACTAGCGTTGGCTTCTATGAGCAGTTCTTC
TRBV7-9,TRBD1,NA,TRBJ2-7,CASSLPGQGLEQYF,TGTGCCAGCAGCTTACCGGGACAGGGGTTGGAGCAGTACTTC
TRBV5-4,TRBD1,NA,TRBJ2-7,CASSYLTGGSYEQYF,TGTGCCAGCAGCTATCTCACAGGGGGTAGCTACGAGCAGTACTTC
TRBV5-4,TRBD1,NA,TRBJ1-2,CASSWGTGTGRYGYTF,TGTGCCAGCAGCTGGGGGACCGGGACAGGGCGCTATGGCTACACCTTC
TRBV9,TRBD1,once,TRBJ2-7,CASSPGTGAYEQYF,TGTGCCAGCAGCCCCGGGACAGGGGCGTACGAGCAGTACTTC
TRBV28,NA,NA,TRBJ2-4,CASSLGLGNIQYF,TGTGCCAGCAGTTTGGGGCTGGGAAACATTCAGTACTTC
TRBV6-5,NA,NA,TRBJ2-7,CASSPRPNREQYF,TGTGCCAGCAGCCCGAGGCCTAATCGGGAGCAGTACTTC
TRBV9,TRBD1,NA,TRBJ2-7,CARDPGQGVKEQYF,TGTGCCAGAGATCCGGGACAGGGGGTTAAGGAGCAGTACTTC
TRBV4-3,TRBD1,few,TRBJ1-2,CASSQDTGVRYGYTF,TGCGCCAGCAGCCAAGATACAGGGGTAAGGTATGGCTACACCTTC
TRBV6-1,TRBD2,NA,TRBJ2-5,CASSAKRGGPQGTQYF,TGTGCCAGCAGTGCCAAGCGGGGGGGCCCACAGGGGACCCAGTACTTC
TRBV18,TRBD1,NA,TRBJ1-1,CASSPTGQGRWHAFF,TGTGCCAGCTCACCTACCGGACAGGGAAGATGGCATGCTTTCTTT
TRBV7-2,TRBD2,NA,TRBJ2-7,CASSSSPGGLAGDRYEQYF,TGTGCCAGCAGCTCGTCTCCGGGGGGACTAGCGGGGGATCGCTACGAGCAGTACTTC
TRBV6-1,TRBD2,NA,TRBJ2-1,CASSESSGRAIEQFF,TGTGCCAGCAGTGAATCTAGCGGGAGGGCCATTGAGCAGTTCTTC
TRBV18,TRBD2,NA,TRBJ2-6,CASSPRTSDSSGANVLTF,TGTGCCAGCTCACCACGCACTAGCGATAGCTCTGGGGCCAACGTCCTGACTTTC
TRBV28,TRBD1,NA,TRBJ1-1,CASSLLRGQGREAFF,TGTGCCAGCAGTTTATTGAGGGGACAGGGTCGGGAAGCTTTCTTT
TRBV5-6,NA,NA,TRBJ2-7,CASSLRGRYEQYF,TGTGCCAGCAGCTTGCGGGGGAGATACGAGCAGTACTTC
TRBV27,NA,NA,TRBJ1-5,CASSLYSYSNQPQHF,TGTGCCAGCAGTCTCTACAGTTATAGCAATCAGCCCCAGCATTTT
TRBV29-1,NA,NA,TRBJ1-1,CSVERGLGNTEAFF,TGCAGCGTTGAACGAGGACTCGGGAACACTGAAGCTTTCTTT
TRBV5-1,TRBD2,NA,TRBJ2-1,CASRLAGGAYNEQFF,TGCGCCAGCAGGCTTGCGGGGGGAGCTTATAATGAGCAGTTCTTC
TRBV27,NA,once,TRBJ1-5,CASREGNQPQHF,TGTGCCAGCAGGGAGGGGAATCAGCCCCAGCATTTT
TRBV30,TRBD2,NA,TRBJ2-7,CAWRDSGLLRAGEQYF,TGTGCCTGGAGAGACTCGGGACTACTCAGAGCCGGCGAGCAGTACTTC
TRBV6-1,TRBD2,NA,TRBJ2-1,CASSATSGGGTYNEQFF,TGTGCCAGCAGTGCGACTAGCGGGGGGGGTACCTACAATGAGCAGTTCTTC
TRBV5-6,NA,NA,TRBJ1-3,CASSLAGGSSGNTIYF,TGTGCCAGCAGCTTGGCCGGGGGAAGCTCTGGAAACACCATATATTTT
TRBV25-1,NA,once,TRBJ2-7,CASEAGAFYEQYF,TGTGCCAGCGAGGCGGGGGCCTTCTACGAGCAGTACTTC
TRBV5-1,NA,NA,TRBJ1-3,CASSLGIGGDTIYF,TGCGCCAGCAGCTTGGGTATCGGGGGTGACACCATATATTTT
TRBV28,NA,NA,TRBJ1-2,CASSRPTPLYGYTF,TGTGCCAGCAGCCGCCCCACACCGCTTTATGGCTACACCTTC
TRBV7-3,NA,NA,TRBJ2-2,CASSSAATGELFF,TGTGCCAGCAGCTCCGCGGCCACCGGGGAGCTGTTTTTT
TRBV6-5,NA,NA,TRBJ1-2,CASSYSGAGVYGYTF,TGTGCCAGCAGTTACTCGGGCGCAGGGGTGTATGGCTACACCTTC